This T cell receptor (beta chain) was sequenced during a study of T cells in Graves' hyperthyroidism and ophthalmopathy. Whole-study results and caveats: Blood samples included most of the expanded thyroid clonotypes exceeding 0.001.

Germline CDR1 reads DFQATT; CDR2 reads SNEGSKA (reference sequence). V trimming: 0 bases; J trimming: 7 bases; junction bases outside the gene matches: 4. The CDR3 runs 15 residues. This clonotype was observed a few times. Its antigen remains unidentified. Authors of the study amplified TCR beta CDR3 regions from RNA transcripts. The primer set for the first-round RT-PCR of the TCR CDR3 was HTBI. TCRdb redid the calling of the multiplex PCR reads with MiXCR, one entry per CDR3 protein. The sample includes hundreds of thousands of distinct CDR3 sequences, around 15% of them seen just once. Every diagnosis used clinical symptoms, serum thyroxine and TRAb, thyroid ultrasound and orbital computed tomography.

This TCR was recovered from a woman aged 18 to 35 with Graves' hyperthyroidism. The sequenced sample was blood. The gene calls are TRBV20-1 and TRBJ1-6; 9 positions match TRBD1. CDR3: CSARETGTGNSPLHF. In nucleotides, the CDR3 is TGCAGTGCTAGAGAGACCGGGACAGGGAATTCACCCCTCCACTTT.